This T cell receptor beta chain was sequenced during a study of T cell responses to AZD1222 COVID-19 vaccine. The V gene lost 0 bases and the J gene lost 6 bases, with 10 bases spanning the gap. The CDR3 extends over 14 amino acids. Per the germline V gene, CDR1 is MRHNA and CDR2 is SNTAGT. This clone has only one observation. This table comes from immunoSEQ multiplex PCR, and its TCRdb copy is limited to in-frame clones, with some not included. Of about 79,000 clones listed, about 90% were seen once; the top ten hold 6% to 8.5%. The sample here was peripheral blood, taken on day 0 of MenACWY control vaccination. The chain joins TRBV6-4 to TRBJ2-3; D possibly corresponds to TRBD2 (5 bases). The sequence was obtained from an adult in good health. DNA of the CDR3: TGTGCCAGCAGTGACTCGAACGGCGGGGATACGCAGTATTTT. Translating it yields CASSDSNGGDTQYF.